The 2 T cell receptor beta chains below come from one sample, sequenced in a study of cytomegalovirus exposure and HLA in healthy donors. The PCR employed 60 Vbeta primers together with 13 Jbeta primers. The repertoire was sequenced with immunoSEQ multiplex PCR; TCRdb's copy has only in-frame clones and lacks some. The sample shows approximately 140,000 clones, approximately 67% of them seen only once. Sequencing used PBMCs. The receptors come from a woman aged 60-70 years in good health and CMV-seronegative.

V is TRBV6-6 and J is TRBJ2-7; 7 nucleotides agree with TRBD2. With V trimmed by 0 bases and J by 4 bases, 9 bases remained unmatched. CDR3 length: 16 amino acids. Germline V gene data show CDR1 as MNHNY and CDR2 as SVGAGI (reference sequence). The CDR3 sequence is CASSYSTSTRRYEQYF. The CDR3 DNA reads TGTGCCAGCAGTTACTCGACTAGCACTAGAAGGTACGAGCAGTACTTC.

This sequence joins TRBV10-3 and TRBJ2-1; TRBD2 matches at 11 bases. This CDR3 is 14 amino acids long. The V and J ends lost 6 bases and 10 bases, in that order; junction bases with no gene match: 8. Germline V gene data show CDR1 as ENHRY and CDR2 as SYGVKD. DNA for the CDR3: TGTGCCATCAGGATTACTAGCGGGGGTGTGGAGCAGTTCTTC. It codes for CAIRITSGGVEQFF.